A single sample is the source of the 20 T cell receptor beta chains below, sequenced in a study of cytomegalovirus exposure and HLA in healthy donors. Libraries were prepared by immunoSEQ multiplex PCR; TCRdb keeps only in-frame clonotypes and omits some of them. The sample lists some 56,000 clones, 93% occurring once. The material sequenced was PBMCs. All receptors derive from a woman aged 18-35 years in good health and CMV-seropositive.

Only one count was recorded for this clone. V and J are TRBV5-1 and TRBJ2-4, with 14 bases that match TRBD2. Germline CDR1 and CDR2: SGHRS and YFSETQ. The ends lost 0 bases at V and 8 bases at J; junction bases unmatched: 4. The CDR3 covers 16 residues. The DNA of the CDR3 is TGCGCCAGCAGCTTGGGACTAGCGGGGGGGAAGGACATTCAGTACTTC. Protein sequence: CASSLGLAGGKDIQYF.

This chain connects TRBV14 to TRBJ1-3; D gene uncertain. This CDR3 spans 14 amino acids. V was clipped by 2 bases and J by 0 bases, with 5 bases between them. CDR1 SGHDN and CDR2 FVKESK come from the germline V gene. CDR3 amino acids: CASSQLRSGNTIYF. The DNA of the CDR3 is TGTGCCAGCAGCCAACTCCGCTCTGGAAACACCATATATTTT.

The V gene is TRBV7-3, the J gene TRBJ2-1; tentative D call: TRBD1 (6 bases). CDR3 length equals 16 residues. V gave up 5 bases and J gave up 0 bases, with 14 bases separating them. Germline V lookup: CDR1 SGHTA, CDR2 FQGTGA. CDR3 sequence reads: CASSPSTGTSYNEQFF. The CDR3, as DNA: TGTGCCAGCAGCCCCTCTACAGGGACCTCCTACAATGAGCAGTTCTTC. The entire variable domain, with the rest obtained from reference TRBV7-3 and TRBJ2-1, is as follows: GAGVSQTPSNKVTEKGKYVELRCDPISGHTALYWYRQSLGQGPEFLIYFQGTGAADDSGLPNDRFFAVRPEGSVSTLKIQRTERGDSAVYLCASSPSTGTSYNEQFFGPGTRLTVL.

This chain connects TRBV5-1 to TRBJ1-5, with 7 nucleotides matching TRBD1. CDR1 is SGHRS and CDR2 is YFSETQ in the germline V gene. V shed 0 bases and J 6 bases; nucleotides not matched to a gene: 3. The CDR3 is made up of 14 amino acids. The CDR3 here is CASSLAEGAQPQHF. CDR3 DNA sequence: TGCGCCAGCAGCTTGGCCGAGGGGGCTCAGCCCCAGCATTTT. The entire variable domain, with the rest obtained from reference TRBV5-1 and TRBJ1-5, is as follows: KAGVTQTPRYLIKTRGQQVTLSCSPISGHRSVSWYQQTPGQGLQFLFEYFSETQRNKGNFPGRFSGRQFSNSRSEMNVSTLELGDSALYLCASSLAEGAQPQHFGDGTRLSIL.

The CDR3, as DNA: TGTGCCAGCAGCCTACAGGGGTTCAGCACTGAAGCTTTCTTT. It translates to CASSLQGFSTEAFF. This chain joins TRBV14 and TRBJ1-1, with 7 bases aligning to TRBD1. Germline CDR1 is SGHDN and CDR2 is FVKESK. The CDR3 extends over 14 amino acids. The J segment lost 4 bases and the V segment lost 4 bases, leaving 6 bases of the junction unmatched.

The rearrangement joins TRBV5-1 to TRBJ2-6; D is unclear. Germline CDR1 reads SGHRS; CDR2 reads YFSETQ. The CDR3 extends over 15 amino acids. Trimming removed 4 bases at V and 0 bases at J, with 8 bases between. The CDR3 sequence: CASSTDSSGANVLTF. As DNA, the CDR3 is TGCGCCAGCAGCACCGACTCCTCTGGGGCCAACGTCCTGACTTTC. The full variable domain, in which reference TRBV5-1 and TRBJ2-6 provide the parts outside the CDR3, is KAGVTQTPRYLIKTRGQQVTLSCSPISGHRSVSWYQQTPGQGLQFLFEYFSETQRNKGNFPGRFSGRQFSNSRSEMNVSTLELGDSALYLCASSTDSSGANVLTFGAGSRLTVL.

V gene TRBV25-1 combines with J gene TRBJ2-7, with TRBD2 matching over 7 bases. CDR1 is MGHDK, CDR2 SYGVNS, per germline. The CDR3 is 15 amino acids. Trimming at V came to 0 bases and at J to 1 base, leaving 3 bases not matched to a gene. This chain's CDR3 is CASSEYGAGSYEQYF. CDR3 nucleotides: TGTGCCAGCAGTGAATACGGAGCGGGGTCCTACGAGCAGTACTTC.

The V and J genes are TRBV13 and TRBJ1-1; 7 bases are a match to TRBD1. CDR3 length: 15 amino acids. With V trimmed by 5 bases and J by 4 bases, 10 bases remained unmatched. The germline V gene encodes CDR1 PRHDT and CDR2 FYEKMQ (reference sequence). CDR3 protein: CASSPTHRGSTEAFF. The CDR3 DNA is TGTGCCAGCAGCCCCACCCACAGGGGATCCACTGAAGCTTTCTTT.

J is TRBJ1-4 and V is TRBV5-6; D may be TRBD1 (6 bases). CDR1 and CDR2 from the germline V gene are SGHDT and YYEEEE. V was pared by 3 bases and J by 7 bases, with 25 bases between. CDR3 size: 18 residues. CDR3 in DNA: TGTGCCAGCAGCTGGTGGGGGGGCTTCTCGGGCGCTCGTGAAAAACTGTTTTTT. Translating it yields CASSWWGGFSGAREKLFF.

The chain couples TRBV4-1 to TRBJ1-5, with 7 positions matching TRBD1. Germline CDR1 is MGHRA and CDR2 is YSYEKL. The trim removed 8 bases at V and 2 bases at J, leaving 6 bases unmatched. The CDR3 sequence is 14 residues long. CDR3 coding DNA: TGCGCCAGCCAAGACAGGGCGCGCAATCAGCCCCAGCATTTT. This encodes CASQDRARNQPQHF.

The chain joins TRBV7-9 to TRBJ2-1, with 8 bases matching TRBD2. Germline loops: CDR1 SEHNR, CDR2 FQNEAQ (reference sequence). V was clipped by 1 base and J by 10 bases; unmatched bases: 6. This CDR3 spans 14 amino acids. CDR3 coding DNA: TGTGCCAGCAGCTTAGTGCGGGGGGTTTTCGAGCAGTTCTTC. Its protein product is CASSLVRGVFEQFF.

The chain is built from TRBV28 and TRBJ1-5; perhaps TRBD1 as D (5 bases). This CDR3 is built from 12 residues. The V end lost 11 bases, the J end lost 6 bases, and 14 bases lay between the germline ends. Germline V gene sequence: CDR1 MDHEN, CDR2 SYDVKM. CDR3 loop: CAGTDTGQPQHF. DNA of the CDR3: TGTGCCGGTACGGACACGGGTCAGCCCCAGCATTTT. Drawing the rest from reference TRBV28 and TRBJ1-5, the complete variable domain is DVKVTQSSRYLVKRTGEKVFLECVQDMDHENMFWYRQDPGLGLRLIYFSYDVKMKEKGDIPEGYSVSREKKERFSLILESASTNQTSMYLCAGTDTGQPQHFGDGTRLSIL.

This clone has just a few counts. This chain connects TRBV5-6 to TRBJ2-3; D perhaps matches TRBD1 (6 bases). This CDR3 comprises 14 residues. CDR1 and CDR2 from the germline V gene are SGHDT and YYEEEE. Trimming stripped 1 base from V and 2 bases from J, with 8 bases between. The CDR3, as DNA: TGTGCCAGCAGCTTGCAGGGGACCACAGATACGCAGTATTTT. Translation gives CASSLQGTTDTQYF.

The chain uses TRBV30 and TRBJ1-5, with D hard to call. The CDR3 extends over 14 amino acids. V lost 0 bases and J lost 2, with 8 bases in between. The germline gives CDR1 GTSNPN, CDR2 SVGIG (reference sequence). The CDR3 DNA follows: TGTGCCTGGAGTGTAAACAGACGCAATCAGCCCCAGCATTTT. Translation gives CAWSVNRRNQPQHF.

The chain is built from TRBV7-6 and TRBJ2-1; 12 bases align to TRBD2. V shed 0 bases and J 10 bases; nucleotides not matched to a gene: 13. The CDR3 spans 18 residues. Germline loops: CDR1 SGHVS, CDR2 FNYEAQ. The CDR3: CASSLAYHGLAGRDEQFF. The CDR3 nucleotides are TGTGCCAGCAGCTTAGCCTACCACGGACTAGCGGGGAGGGACGAGCAGTTCTTC.

The rearrangement joins TRBV4-3 to TRBJ2-2; D gene ambiguous. Germline V CDR1 and CDR2: LGHNA, YSLEER. The CDR3 is 15 amino acids. The V and J ends lost 4 bases and 4 bases respectively, with 13 bases between them. Written as DNA, the CDR3 is TGCGCCAGCAGCCGATCAGTACAAACCACCGGGGAGCTGTTTTTT. This translates into CASSRSVQTTGELFF.

The J gene is TRBJ2-1, the V gene TRBV13, with TRBD1 identical over 8 bases. Germline loops: CDR1 PRHDT, CDR2 FYEKMQ (reference sequence). Trimming cost V 5 bases and J 10 bases; bases outside gene matches: 13. This CDR3 has 15 residues. The CDR3 DNA follows: TGTGCCAGCAGCCAGGGGACAGGTGGGACAGTCGAGCAGTTCTTC. Its protein product is CASSQGTGGTVEQFF.

The chain carries TRBV11-3 and TRBJ2-1, with 8 bases matching TRBD1. CDR1 and CDR2 from the germline V gene are SGHNT and YENEEA. V shed 6 bases and J 4 bases; nucleotides not matched to a gene: 14. The CDR3 is 17 amino acids. The DNA for the CDR3 is TGTGCCAGCAGTACCCAGACCGGGACAGGAATATACAATGAGCAGTTCTTC. Translated, it gives CASSTQTGTGIYNEQFF.

J is TRBJ1-6 and V is TRBV28; tentatively, D is TRBD1 (5 bases). CDR3 length: 13 residues. Germline V lookup: CDR1 MDHEN, CDR2 SYDVKM. With 10 bases removed from V and 7 bases from J, the gap between germline ends came to 14 bases. CDR3: CATSRVANSPLHF. The CDR3 DNA sequence: TGTGCCACCTCCAGGGTGGCGAATTCACCCCTCCACTTT.

J is TRBJ1-5 and V is TRBV4-1; possibly TRBD1 for D (6 bases). The CDR3 loop spans 20 amino acids. The V end lost 0 bases, the J end lost 4 bases, and 25 bases lay between the germline ends. The V gene's germline CDR1 is MGHRA and CDR2 YSYEKL. CDR3 DNA: TGCGCCAGCAGCCAAGACTTTAGAAAAGGGGACATGAAGTTTAATCAGCCCCAGCATTTT. This encodes CASSQDFRKGDMKFNQPQHF.